This T cell receptor beta chain was sequenced in a study of blood T cell repertoires in COVID-19. Study as a whole: Some COVID-19 samples were acute and others convalescent; all came from the United States, Italy and Spain. PBMCs, B-cell-depleted T cells, or T cells provided the cDNA or gDNA that made up the material.

In the authors' methods: For nucleated cells, counts were estimated from reference gene primer amplification. Data came from immunoSEQ multiplex PCR; TCRdb stores just in-frame clones and leaves some out. D and trimming were read from the DNA, whereas the V and J calls and clone size are those reported in that table. The table shows roughly 70,000 clones, with roughly 80% occurring only once. Germline CDR1 SGHTA, CDR2 FQGNSA. The trim removed 4 bases at V and 5 bases at J, leaving 2 bases unmatched. This CDR3 region has 14 residues. Sequenced material: peripheral blood. The chain uses TRBV7-2 and TRBJ2-7, with TRBD2 matching 13 bases. The clonotype originates from a man in his 70s who had recovered from COVID-19. In DNA form, the CDR3 reads TGTGCCAGCAGCTCCGGACTAGCGGGAGACGAGCAGTACTTC. This codes for CASSSGLAGDEQYF.